This T cell receptor beta chain was sequenced during a study of shared T cell receptors in the human thymus. The method was immunoSEQ multiplex PCR; TCRdb's version includes in-frame clones alone and lacks a portion of them. The sample shows over 65,000 clones, about 95% of them seen only once. This clone has just one count. The V and J ends lost 2 bases and 0 bases respectively, with 23 bases between them. Per germline, CDR1 MGHRA and CDR2 YSYEKL. The CDR3 is made up of 20 amino acids. The gene calls are TRBV4-1 and TRBJ1-3; no reliable D call. The sequenced sample consisted of thymocytes. The TCR sequence derives from a human donor. As DNA, the CDR3 is TGCGCCAGCAGCCAACTCGGACGGTCAGCCGTAGTACACTCTGGAAACACCATATATTTT. Translating it yields CASSQLGRSAVVHSGNTIYF.